The source of this TCR beta chain is a study of T cells in tumors after PD-1 blockade (dated by TCRdb to between 2018 and 2020). As for the study more broadly: Patients were excluded if they had prior checkpoint blockade, use of systemic immunosuppressants, or recent radiotherapy or other anti-cancer therapy within 4 weeks. Treatment consisted of either cemiplimab 350 mg every 2 weeks or pembrolizumab 200 mg every 3 weeks. A subset of patients also received ongoing daily vismodegib 150 mg during anti-PD-1 treatment. Peripheral blood samples averaged about 110,000 TCR templates (range about 24,679-290,000) and roughly 35,000 unique clonotypes. Using site-matched tumors from BCC or SCC patients sampled before and after anti-PD-1 therapy, the study carried out paired single-cell RNA and TCR sequencing. To compare clonotypes in blood versus tumor, bulk TCR sequencing was run on under 11 peripheral blood samples drawn from about five patients. RECIST version 1.1 was used to evaluate clinical response.

The CDR3 numbers 15 residues from cysteine through phenylalanine. Left in the record is the CDR3 DNA by itself, 45 bases read in frame from the first base. The CDR1 and CDR2 encoded by the germline V gene are MGHRA and YSYEKL. Trimmed from V: 3 bases; trimmed from J: 1 base; junction bases lacking a gene match: 4. The time point label here, explained by the study, means: before anti-PD-1 therapy. Genomic DNA extracted from tumor biopsies or peripheral blood was used for bulk TCRbeta sequencing, with input ranging from about 600 ng to 6,500 ng. Histologically proven advanced or metastatic basal or squamous cell carcinoma was present in all patients, all of whom were poor candidates for surgical resection. The basal cell carcinoma cohort comprised more than 10 patients, of whom roughly 8 had bulk tumor TCR sequencing. Beyond this particular receptor, the publication reports: Where the novel T cell clones came from was not identified, and possible sources could include lymphoid organs or rare unexpanded clones inside the tumor or in the tumor periphery. About 41% of tumor TCR clonotypes were found in blood, and some novel exhausted tumor clones appeared in pre-treatment blood, suggesting peripheral recruitment.

A note on this clone: No antigen is known for it. No clone much larger than this one lies a single base away; base qualities are absent.

The immunoSEQ platform was used to carry out deep TCRbeta sequencing. On the study's bioinformatics: For further analysis, only productive rearrangements were exported out of the immunoSEQ Analyzer. T cell phenotypes were assigned to bulk TCRbeta clonotypes by matching the clonotypes to single-cell RNA+TCR-seq clones that had the same TCRbeta sequence. Clone enrichment in tumor was computed as tumor frequency divided by PBMC frequency from bulk TCR sequencing. GLIPH was used to sort TCRs into specificity groups, which are clusters of distinct TCRs that likely recognize common antigens through shared CDR3 motifs. Entries here come from immuneACCESS through TCRdb and include only in-frame sequences with V and J called. Some clones fail to appear in such tables; in the studies checked, an unresolved V gene covers under half of the shortfall, and the cause of the remainder is unknown. That table furnishes V, J and clone size, whereas the DNA furnished D and trimming. In this sample the table shows roughly 48,000 clones, 81% of which occur a single time. The ten top clones hold less than 5% of the sample.

The sequence joins TRBV4-1 to TRBJ2-7; 9 middle bases align to TRBD1. This sequence was found in a human donor with basal cell carcinoma. Specimen: PBMCs, collected before anti-PD-1 treatment. Here is the DNA: TGCGCCAGCAGCCATACCGGGACAGGGTCCTACGAGCAGTACTTC. It translates as CASSHTGTGSYEQYF.